This T cell receptor (beta chain) appears in the sequencing data of a study of tumor-infiltrating lymphocytes in localized non-small cell lung cancer. Profiling relied on immunoSEQ multiplex PCR, and the TCRdb table lists in-frame clones only, not all of them. In the table there are some 21,000 clones, 80% of which are singletons. This CDR3 is built from 15 residues. The J segment lost 0 bases and the V segment lost 6 bases, leaving 5 bases of the junction unmatched. Germline loops: CDR1 MDHEN, CDR2 SYDVKM. Sequenced sample: lung tumor tissue. The TCR comes from a human donor with non-small cell lung cancer. The J gene is TRBJ2-1, the V gene TRBV28; 7 bases are a match to TRBD2. Here the CDR3 DNA reads TGTGCCAGCAGAAAGACTAGCAGCTCCTACAATGAGCAGTTCTTC. Translated, it gives CASRKTSSSYNEQFF.